This passage covers 24 T cell receptor beta chains from one sample sequenced in a study of blood T cells in healthy people across ages. Next came a second PCR, run for roughly 6 to 11 cycles, which used a sample-barcoded 5' primer along with a J-beta primer mix. TCRdb used MiXCR to reprocess the 5' RACE reads, holding one entry per CDR3 protein. The table includes about 700,000 distinct CDR3 sequences, 32% detected once. The sample was blood. These receptors were collected from a woman over 75 in good health.

V is TRBV30 and J is TRBJ1-5, with D possibly TRBD1 on 5 matching bases. CDR3 length equals 17 residues. Trimming took 1 base from V and 1 from J, leaving 17 bases between them. Looked up from germline, CDR1 is GTSNPN and CDR2 is SVGIG (reference sequence). This CDR3 is CAWSGTLWGWSNQPQHF. As DNA, the CDR3 is TGTGCCTGGAGTGGGACTCTCTGGGGCTGGAGCAATCAGCCCCAGCATTTT. Complete variable domain (other parts from reference TRBV30 and TRBJ1-5): SQTIHQWPATLVQPVGSPLSLECTVEGTSNPNLYWYRQAAGRGLQLLFYSVGIGQISSEVPQNLSASRPQDRQFILSSKKLLLSDSGFYLCAWSGTLWGWSNQPQHFGDGTRLSIL.

The gene calls are TRBV5-1 and TRBJ1-2; 7 bases are a match to TRBD1. CDR1 and CDR2 (germline): SGHRS, YFSETQ. V gave up 0 bases and J gave up 4 bases; unmatched junction bases: 6. The CDR3 loop spans 15 amino acids. Written as DNA, the CDR3 is TGCGCCAGCAGCTTGGAACAGGGGCGGGTCTATGGCTACACCTTC. It is translated as CASSLEQGRVYGYTF. Based on the CDR3 plus reference TRBV5-1 and TRBJ1-2, the full variable domain is KAGVTQTPRYLIKTRGQQVTLSCSPISGHRSVSWYQQTPGQGLQFLFEYFSETQRNKGNFPGRFSGRQFSNSRSEMNVSTLELGDSALYLCASSLEQGRVYGYTFGSGTRLTVV.

This clonotype was seen ten or more times. The chain uses TRBV6-1 and TRBJ2-1, with D perhaps matching TRBD2 (7 bases). The CDR3 is 13 amino acids. V was trimmed by 7 bases and J by 6 bases, leaving 13 bases between them. Germline V CDR1 and CDR2: MNHNS, SASEGT. This CDR3 is CASIRGGGNEQFF. The CDR3 bases are TGTGCCAGCATCAGAGGGGGGGGCAATGAGCAGTTCTTC.

The genes are TRBV7-2 and TRBJ1-5; 10 bases line up with TRBD1. The CDR3 totals 15 residues. Losses at the gene ends were 6 bases for V and 4 bases for J; bases not matched to a gene: 6. Germline V gene sequence: CDR1 SGHTA, CDR2 FQGNSA. CDR3 bases: TGTGCCAGCAGTCATGGACAGGGGGGAAATCAGCCCCAGCATTTT. Amino acid sequence: CASSHGQGGNQPQHF.

The chain carries TRBV30 and TRBJ1-4; TRBD1 agrees at 11 bases. The V gene end was trimmed by 1 base and the J gene end by 8 bases; junction bases not matched to a gene: 0. The CDR3 totals 13 residues. Germline V gene sequence: CDR1 GTSNPN, CDR2 SVGIG (reference sequence). CDR3 nucleotides: TGTGCCTGGAGTGGGGACAGGGGGGAAAAACTGTTTTTT. This translates into CAWSGDRGEKLFF.

Concerning this clonotype itself: With a much larger clone just one base away, this may be a read error. The CDR3 DNA follows: TGTGCCAGCAGCCCTGGCAAGGGACAAGGGGGTCACGCTGAAGCTTTCTTT. Translated, it gives CASSPGKGQGGHAEAFF. V is TRBV4-2 and J is TRBJ1-1, with D possibly being TRBD1 (6 bases). V lost 4 bases and J lost 6, with 24 bases in between. This CDR3 spans 17 amino acids. From germline, CDR1 is LGHNA and CDR2 YNFKEQ.

The chain has TRBV5-4 and TRBJ1-1; D unclear. The V end was cut by 4 bases, the J end by 2 bases, with 12 bases between. The CDR3 runs to 14 residues. Germline V gives CDR1 SGHNT, CDR2 YYREEE (reference sequence). The CDR3 sequence is CASSMAARNTEAFF. In DNA, the CDR3 is TGTGCCAGCAGCATGGCCGCAAGAAACACTGAAGCTTTCTTT. Variable domain in full (rest from reference TRBV5-4 and TRBJ1-1): ETGVTQSPTHLIKTRGQQVTLRCSSQSGHNTVSWYQQALGQGPQFIFQYYREEENGRGNFPPRFSGLQFPNYSSELNVNALELDDSALYLCASSMAARNTEAFFGQGTRLTVV.

The V call is TRBV6-2 or TRBV6-3, the J call TRBJ2-1, with D possibly TRBD2 on 6 matching bases. This CDR3 has 15 residues. Germline V CDR1 and CDR2: MNHEY, SVGEGT. The V end was cut by 5 bases, the J end by 8 bases, with 19 bases between. CDR3 in amino acids: CASSHMGSGEDEQFF. The DNA of the CDR3 is TGTGCCAGCAGTCACATGGGGTCCGGGGAGGATGAGCAGTTCTTC.

This clonotype was recorded a few times. Just one base apart from a much larger clone, this may be a read error. The CDR3 loop is CASSLAKGSYGYTF. The CDR3 DNA is TGTGCCAGCAGCTTAGCGAAGGGAAGCTATGGCTACACCTTC. The chain links TRBV7-2 to TRBJ1-2; D is unresolved. CDR1 is SGHTA, CDR2 FQGNSA, per germline. The CDR3 loop spans 14 amino acids. Trimming removed 0 bases at V and 4 bases at J, with 9 bases between. Drawing the rest from reference TRBV7-2 and TRBJ1-2, the complete variable domain is GAGVSQSPSNKVTEKGKDVELRCDPISGHTALYWYRQSLGQGLEFLIYFQGNSAPDKSGLPSDRFSAERTGGSVSTLTIQRTQQEDSAVYLCASSLAKGSYGYTFGSGTRLTVV.

This chain uses TRBV7-2 with TRBJ2-5; possible D gene TRBD1, 6 bases. V lost 5 bases and J 1 base, leaving 14 bases between the germline ends. The CDR3 contains 15 residues. The germline V gene encodes CDR1 SGHTA and CDR2 FQGNSA. The CDR3 DNA sequence: TGTGCCAGCAGCCCCCGTAGGGGGAGCCAAGAGACCCAGTACTTC. It codes for CASSPRRGSQETQYF.

The chain uses TRBV4-3 and TRBJ1-5; tentatively, D is TRBD1 (6 bases). The V gene lost 2 bases and the J gene lost 3 bases, with 20 bases spanning the gap. Looked up from germline, CDR1 is LGHNA and CDR2 is YSLEER. The CDR3 covers 18 residues. DNA for the CDR3: TGCGCCAGCAGCCAATTTTGGGGGCTCAATCAGCACAATCAGCCCCAGCATTTT. It is translated as CASSQFWGLNQHNQPQHF.

In its sample, this clonotype was seen many times. It may be a read error: a sequence one base away is much more abundant. The V call is TRBV6-2 or TRBV6-3, the J call TRBJ2-1, with a tentative D call TRBD1 (6 bases). Germline V gene sequence: CDR1 MNHEY, CDR2 SVGEGT. The germline V and J ends were trimmed by 6 bases and 7 bases, with 13 bases remaining between them. There are 13 residues in the CDR3. CDR3 sequence: CASRAVRGNEQFF. In DNA form, the CDR3 reads TGTGCCAGCAGGGCCGTCAGGGGAAATGAGCAGTTCTTC.

This clonotype was found many times. The chain employs TRBV27 and TRBJ2-1, with a tentative D call TRBD1 (5 bases). V was trimmed by 3 bases and J by 9 bases, leaving 12 bases between them. This CDR3 contains 13 residues. CDR1 and CDR2 (germline): MNHEY, SMNVEV (reference sequence). The CDR3 region has the DNA TGTGCCAGCAGTTTTATAGGGGTGGTTGAGCAGTTCTTC. Amino acid sequence: CASSFIGVVEQFF.

The V gene is TRBV10-3, the J gene TRBJ1-2, with a possible D match to TRBD1 (6 bases). Deletions cut 6 bases from V and 8 bases from J, with 19 bases between. Germline assignment: CDR1 ENHRY and CDR2 SYGVKD. This CDR3 has 14 residues. The CDR3 nucleotides read TGTGCCATCAGCCCCGGGGGCCTACAGGTGGGCTACACCTTC. Translated: CAISPGGLQVGYTF.

This clonotype was seen at least ten times. The gene calls are TRBV7-9 and TRBJ2-7, with D maybe TRBD1 (6 bases). Trimming stripped 4 bases from V and 3 bases from J, with 7 bases between. Looked up from germline, CDR1 is SEHNR and CDR2 is FQNEAQ (reference sequence). This CDR3 contains 12 residues. The CDR3 sequence is CASSWTVYEQYF. CDR3 sequence (DNA): TGTGCCAGCAGCTGGACAGTCTACGAGCAGTACTTC.

This clonotype has more than one count but fewer than ten. The genes are TRBV20-1 and TRBJ2-2; no reliable D call. Germline V CDR1 and CDR2: DFQATT, SNEGSKA (reference sequence). The CDR3 length is 13 residues. Deletions cut 2 bases from V and 6 bases from J, with 10 bases between. CDR3 protein: CSARRSSAGELFF. The CDR3 DNA reads as TGCAGTGCTAGACGGAGCTCAGCCGGGGAGCTGTTTTTT.

This chain uses TRBV5-6 with TRBJ1-1; perhaps TRBD1 as D (6 bases). V dropped 1 base and J dropped 1 base, with 14 bases sitting between them. Germline V gene lookup returns CDR1 SGHDT and CDR2 YYEEEE. There are 16 residues in the CDR3. The chain's CDR3 is CASSLISGTTNTEAFF. CDR3 DNA: TGTGCCAGCAGCTTGATCTCCGGGACAACGAACACTGAAGCTTTCTTT.

Worth noting for this clonotype: Lacking the conserved final phenylalanine or tryptophan, this CDR3 likely reflects a read error. The chain links TRBV4-2 to TRBJ2-5; D remains unclear. This CDR3 contains 14 residues. Germline loops: CDR1 LGHNA, CDR2 YNFKEQ. Trimming removed 3 bases from V and 2 bases from J, with 10 bases in between. The CDR3 loop reads CASSHKGIQETQYV. The CDR3 nucleotides are TGTGCCAGCAGCCATAAAGGGATTCAAGAGACCCAGTACGTC.

On this clonotype: A read error is likely, as this CDR3 ends without the conserved phenylalanine or tryptophan. The chain is built from TRBV30 and TRBJ1-2; TRBD1 matches at 7 bases. Germline V lookup: CDR1 GTSNPN, CDR2 SVGIG (reference sequence). With V trimmed by 1 base and J by 8 bases, 19 bases remained unmatched. This CDR3 has 17 amino acids. The CDR3 loop is CAWSAPGVGGGGRGYTC. In nucleotides, the CDR3 is TGTGCCTGGAGTGCCCCGGGGGTAGGGGGCGGAGGAAGGGGCTACACCTGC.

This clonotype came up a few times. This may arise from a read error, as a much more abundant clone is one base away. This CDR3 reads CASSPGASPYNEQFF. The DNA of the CDR3 is TGTGCCAGCAGCCCAGGAGCGTCCCCCTACAATGAGCAGTTCTTC. The chain uses TRBV7-3 and TRBJ2-1, with D unresolved. The V and J ends lost 5 bases and 2 bases respectively, with 13 bases between them. This CDR3 region has 15 residues. The germline V gene encodes CDR1 SGHTA and CDR2 FQGTGA. Based on the CDR3 plus reference TRBV7-3 and TRBJ2-1, the full variable domain is GAGVSQTPSNKVTEKGKYVELRCDPISGHTALYWYRQSLGQGPEFLIYFQGTGAADDSGLPNDRFFAVRPEGSVSTLKIQRTERGDSAVYLCASSPGASPYNEQFFGPGTRLTVL.

J is TRBJ1-2 and V is TRBV3-1; 9 positions match TRBD1. The CDR3 length is 14 residues. Germline V gene lookup returns CDR1 LGHDT and CDR2 YNNKEL (reference sequence). The J segment lost 4 bases and the V segment lost 6 bases, leaving 6 bases of the junction unmatched. CDR3 residues: CASRGQGFRYGYTF. CDR3 bases: TGTGCCAGCAGGGGACAGGGTTTCCGCTATGGCTACACCTTC.

This clonotype came up many times. J is TRBJ1-5 and V is TRBV15, with D possibly TRBD1 on 5 matching bases. The germline V gene has CDR1 LNHNV and CDR2 YYDKDF (reference sequence). Trimming cost V 0 bases and J 3 bases, with 9 bases left between them. There are 15 residues in the CDR3. The CDR3 reads CATSRERDSNQPQHF. DNA for the CDR3: TGTGCCACCAGCAGAGAAAGGGACTCCAATCAGCCCCAGCATTTT.

This clonotype was seen a handful of times. At one boundary the junction diverges from the germline segment, which might be a read error. This chain joins TRBV2 and TRBJ2-1, with D perhaps TRBD2 (6 bases). The CDR3 length is 14 residues. The germline gives CDR1 SNHLY, CDR2 FYNNEI. As DNA, the CDR3 is TGTGCCACAGGGACTCCCGACTCCTACAATGAGCGGTACTTC. Protein sequence: CATGTPDSYNERYF.

V and J are TRBV7-2 and TRBJ2-5; 8 nucleotides line up with TRBD1. This CDR3 spans 14 amino acids. V lost 3 bases and J lost 4; bases outside the gene matches: 4. Per the germline V gene, CDR1 is SGHTA and CDR2 is FQGNSA. CDR3 coding DNA: TGTGCCAGCAGCTTCGCTGGACAGGGAGAGACCCAGTACTTC. The encoded protein is CASSFAGQGETQYF.